Below are 20 T cell receptor beta chains sequenced from a single sample in a study of response to subunit inactivated influenza vaccine. MiXCR, applied by TCRdb to the RT-PCR reads, yields one record per CDR3 protein. The top ten hold 11% of the sample, which has hundreds of thousands of distinct CDR3 sequences, roughly 14% seen once. Specimen: PBMCs from blood, collected 11 to 12 days after vaccination. All receptors derive from a man aged 45-60 years who received an inactivated influenza vaccine.

J is TRBJ1-5 and V is TRBV6-5; no firm D call. The CDR3 runs 16 residues. V lost 0 bases to trimming and J lost 2 bases, with 11 bases between them. Germline-derived CDR1 and CDR2 are MNHEY and SVGAGI. Here the CDR3 reads CASSYSGPWGNQPQHF. DNA for the CDR3: TGTGCCAGCAGTTACTCGGGCCCCTGGGGCAATCAGCCCCAGCATTTT.

This clonotype has only a few counts. The chain recombines TRBV9 with TRBJ1-6; D is unresolved. Trimming left V 4 bases short and J 4 bases short, with 12 bases between. This CDR3 contains 15 residues. From germline, CDR1 is SGDLS and CDR2 YYNGEE. The DNA for the CDR3 is TGTGCCAGCAGCCCATCAACGGCTTATAATTCACCCCTCCACTTT. Its translation: CASSPSTAYNSPLHF.

This clonotype occurred a few times. The chain uses TRBV6-2 or TRBV6-3 and TRBJ2-7; perhaps TRBD1 as D (6 bases). CDR1 and CDR2 (germline): MNHEY, SVGEGT. Trimming pared 8 bases from V and 2 bases from J, leaving 16 bases between. There are 14 residues in the CDR3. CDR3 loop: CASYVTGQPYEQYF. CDR3 bases: TGTGCCAGCTATGTGACGGGACAACCCTACGAGCAGTACTTC.

This clonotype was seen repeatedly, ten times or more. The chain links TRBV7-2 to TRBJ2-1, with D maybe TRBD2 (5 bases). The CDR3 totals 15 residues. Germline V gives CDR1 SGHTA, CDR2 FQGNSA. With 2 bases removed from V and 8 bases from J, the gap between germline ends came to 16 bases. CDR3 in amino acids: CASSLQASLTDEQFF. The CDR3 bases are TGTGCCAGCAGCTTACAGGCTAGCCTTACTGATGAGCAGTTCTTC.

The chain carries TRBV7-2 and TRBJ2-2, with TRBD2 matching over 7 bases. V was clipped by 7 bases and J by 7 bases; unmatched bases: 12. CDR1 and CDR2 (germline): SGHTA, FQGNSA. The CDR3 is 15 amino acids. The CDR3 loop is CASKSPSGIGGELFF. CDR3 in DNA: TGTGCCAGCAAGTCCCCCAGCGGGATTGGCGGGGAGCTGTTTTTT.

A few counts support this clonotype. This chain joins TRBV5-1 and TRBJ2-7, with TRBD1 identical over 7 bases. Germline CDR1 and CDR2: SGHRS and YFSETQ. CDR3 length: 15 residues. J was trimmed by 1 base and V by 4 bases; bases with no gene match: 8. In nucleotides, the CDR3 is TGCGCCAGCAGCCGAGAAGGGACAGTATCCTACGAGCAGTACTTC. As protein: CASSREGTVSYEQYF.

This clonotype was seen at least ten times. The chain carries TRBV14 and TRBJ2-7, with D possibly matching TRBD2 (5 bases). Germline V gene sequence: CDR1 SGHDN, CDR2 FVKESK. The CDR3 contains 13 residues. The ends were cut back, 0 bases at V and 6 bases at J, with 9 bases in the middle. The CDR3 nucleotides are TGTGCCAGCAGCCAAGATTTACGGGGCGAGCAGTACTTC. This encodes CASSQDLRGEQYF.

This clonotype has just a few counts. The V call is TRBV20-1, the J call TRBJ2-7; D is unclear. V dropped 5 bases and J dropped 2 bases, with 7 bases sitting between them. The CDR3 is 11 residues long. The germline V gene has CDR1 DFQATT and CDR2 SNEGSKA (reference sequence). The CDR3 here is CSASRTYEQYF. CDR3 coding DNA: TGCAGTGCTTCCAGGACCTACGAGCAGTACTTC.

This clonotype showed up just a few times. The junction departs from germline at one end; a sequencing error may be responsible. This chain connects TRBV5-5 to TRBJ1-1; a weak D match, TRBD1 (6 bases). The CDR3 loop spans 15 amino acids. The V gene's germline CDR1 is SGHKS and CDR2 YYEKEE (reference sequence). The CDR3 sequence is CASSLRGAGNTEAFF. In DNA, the CDR3 is TGTGCCAGCAGCTTGCGGGGGGCAGGTAACACCGAAGCTTTCTTT.

In this sample, this clonotype turned up many times. V and J are TRBV5-1 and TRBJ2-5; maybe TRBD2 (6 bases). This CDR3 is built from 15 residues. Germline CDR1 and CDR2: SGHRS and YFSETQ. The ends were cut back, 4 bases at V and 5 bases at J, with 18 bases in the middle. The CDR3 region has the DNA TGCGCCAGCAGCACCAGCCCGGGGGTATATGAGACCCAGTACTTC. It encodes CASSTSPGVYETQYF.

The chain has TRBV11-2 and TRBJ2-2, with a tentative D call TRBD1 (6 bases). Trimming removed 4 bases at V and 2 bases at J, with 8 bases between. The CDR3 spans 14 residues. Germline V gene data show CDR1 as SGHAT and CDR2 as FQNNGV. The CDR3 nucleotides read TGTGCCAGCAGCTCGGACAGAAACACCGGGGAGCTGTTTTTT. Amino acids: CASSSDRNTGELFF.

There are many counts of this clonotype. V gene TRBV12-3 or TRBV12-4 combines with J gene TRBJ2-1; 10 bases map to TRBD2. Germline trimming cut 9 bases from V and 5 bases from J; bases unmatched to any gene: 7. This CDR3 comprises 14 residues. CDR3 sequence reads: CASILAGVHNEQFF. The CDR3 DNA reads as TGTGCCAGTATTCTAGCGGGAGTACACAATGAGCAGTTCTTC.

A few counts support this clonotype. The genes are TRBV29-1 and TRBJ2-7; 16 nucleotides agree with TRBD2. Germline CDR1 reads SQVTM; CDR2 reads ANQGSEA. The CDR3 runs to 16 residues. The junction had 8 bases not matched to a gene; V was cut back by 6 bases and J by 3 bases. CDR3 in amino acids: CSVGLAGGPVIYEQYF. DNA for the CDR3: TGCAGCGTGGGACTAGCGGGGGGGCCCGTGATCTACGAGCAGTACTTC.

This clonotype has a count of ten or more. The V gene is TRBV20-1, the J gene TRBJ2-7; 9 positions match TRBD2. Per germline, CDR1 DFQATT and CDR2 SNEGSKA (reference sequence). The CDR3 is made up of 17 amino acids. V dropped 3 bases and J dropped 3; count of bases not matched to a gene: 15. CDR3 sequence reads: CSARHLSGGRENYEQYF. CDR3 in DNA: TGCAGTGCTAGGCATCTCTCCGGCGGGAGGGAAAACTACGAGCAGTACTTC.

This chain links TRBV7-2 with TRBJ2-4, with D unresolved. Germline V gene data show CDR1 as SGHTA and CDR2 as FQGNSA. This CDR3 comprises 15 residues. V lost 1 base, J lost 7 bases, and 14 bases lay in between. As DNA, the CDR3 is TGTGCCAGCAGCTTAGATCCGATGAGCGTGAACATTCAGTACTTC. This gives the protein CASSLDPMSVNIQYF. The full variable domain, completed using reference TRBV7-2 and TRBJ2-4, is GAGVSQSPSNKVTEKGKDVELRCDPISGHTALYWYRQSLGQGLEFLIYFQGNSAPDKSGLPSDRFSAERTGGSVSTLTIQRTQQEDSAVYLCASSLDPMSVNIQYFGAGTRLSVL.

V and J are TRBV7-8 and TRBJ2-6; 12 bases match TRBD2. This CDR3 comprises 18 residues. V was pared by 2 bases and J by 0 bases, with 2 bases of the junction left unmatched. Looked up from germline, CDR1 is SGHVS and CDR2 is FQNEAQ. CDR3 in amino acids: CASSLQTSGGSGANVLTF. The CDR3 region has the DNA TGTGCCAGCAGCTTACAGACTAGCGGGGGCTCTGGGGCCAACGTCCTGACTTTC.

This clonotype turned up a few times. The CDR3 DNA sequence: TGCAGTGCTAGCAAAGAGGGGAATTCACCCCTCCACTTT. It specifies CSASKEGNSPLHF. V gene TRBV20-1 combines with J gene TRBJ1-6, with D tentatively TRBD1 (5 bases). This CDR3 contains 13 residues. Germline V gene sequence: CDR1 DFQATT, CDR2 SNEGSKA (reference sequence). V was clipped by 3 bases and J by 7 bases, with 10 bases between them.

For the CDR3, the DNA is TGTGCCAGCTCACCCAGGATCAATGAAAAACTGTTTTTT. This encodes CASSPRINEKLFF. The rearrangement uses TRBV18 and TRBJ1-4; D uncertain. The V gene lost 3 bases and the J gene lost 5 bases, with 7 bases spanning the gap. The CDR3 contains 13 residues. Germline V gives CDR1 KGHSH, CDR2 LQKENI.

This clonotype was counted between two and nine times. The genes are TRBV3-1 and TRBJ1-5; D remains unclear. Trimming took off 2 bases at V and 4 bases at J, with 6 bases between the two ends. Germline V lookup: CDR1 LGHDT, CDR2 YNNKEL (reference sequence). The CDR3 spans 13 residues. CDR3 loop: CASSQTTNQPQHF. CDR3 sequence (DNA): TGTGCCAGCAGCCAAACCACTAATCAGCCCCAGCATTTT. Based on the CDR3 plus reference TRBV3-1 and TRBJ1-5, the full variable domain is DTAVSQTPKYLVTQMGNDKSIKCEQNLGHDTMYWYKQDSKKFLKIMFSYNNKELIINETVPNRFSPKSPDKAHLNLHINSLELGDSAVYFCASSQTTNQPQHFGDGTRLSIL.

This rearrangement joins TRBV20-1 to TRBJ2-1; D is unresolved. V lost 5 bases, J lost 3 bases, and 11 bases lay in between. The germline gives CDR1 DFQATT, CDR2 SNEGSKA (reference sequence). The CDR3 runs to 13 residues. CDR3 in DNA: TGCAGTGCTCGCCGCGACAACTACAATGAGCAGTTCTTC. Translated: CSARRDNYNEQFF.